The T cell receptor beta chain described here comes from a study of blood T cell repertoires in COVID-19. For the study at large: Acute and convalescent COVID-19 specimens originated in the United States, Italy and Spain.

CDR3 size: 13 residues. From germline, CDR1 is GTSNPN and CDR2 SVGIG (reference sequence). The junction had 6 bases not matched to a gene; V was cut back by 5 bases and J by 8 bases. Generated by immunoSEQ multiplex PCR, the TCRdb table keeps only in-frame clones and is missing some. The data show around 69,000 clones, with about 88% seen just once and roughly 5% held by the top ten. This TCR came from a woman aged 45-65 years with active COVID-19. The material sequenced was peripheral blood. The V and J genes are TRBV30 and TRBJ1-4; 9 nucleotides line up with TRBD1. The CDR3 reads CAWGQGKKEKLFF. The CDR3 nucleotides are TGTGCCTGGGGACAGGGGAAGAAGGAAAAACTGTTTTTT.